The 26 T cell receptor beta chains listed next were all sequenced from one sample in a study of regulatory T cells in long-lasting Graves disease. Library construction for TCR beta used iRepertoire HTBI primers and Arm-PCR of CDR3 regions. A single record per CDR3 protein comes from TCRdb applying MiXCR to the multiplex PCR reads. The table records about 220,000 distinct CDR3 sequences, approximately 18% of them present only once. Stated time point: newly diagnosed GD, antithyroid drugs for less than 3 months. Scientists built the TCR library using RNA that was extracted from PBMCs. This same sample was also taken into another study, of T cells in Graves' hyperthyroidism and ophthalmopathy.

The sample consisted of peripheral blood mononuclear cells (PBMCs), taken at new diagnosis, from a patient treated with antithyroid drugs. The source of these receptors is a woman aged 25 to 39 with Graves disease.

This sequence joins TRBV7-2 and TRBJ2-4; D not resolved. V lost 2 bases, J lost 1 base, and 9 bases lay in between. Germline V gene sequence: CDR1 SGHTA, CDR2 FQGNSA. This CDR3 has 15 residues. CDR3 nucleotides: TGTGCCAGCAGCTTACAGTTCGGGGCCAAAAACATTCAGTACTTC. Amino acids: CASSLQFGAKNIQYF. Looking up the rest from reference TRBV7-2 and TRBJ2-4 gives the full variable domain: GAGVSQSPSNKVTEKGKDVELRCDPISGHTALYWYRQSLGQGLEFLIYFQGNSAPDKSGLPSDRFSAERTGGSVSTLTIQRTQQEDSAVYLCASSLQFGAKNIQYFGAGTRLSVL.

This clonotype was counted many times. The chain links TRBV20-1 to TRBJ1-1, with unresolved D. V was cut by 1 base and J by 2 bases, with 2 bases left in between. The CDR3 length is 11 residues. CDR1 is DFQATT and CDR2 is SNEGSKA in the germline V gene (reference sequence). The CDR3 spells CSARANTEAFF. The CDR3, as DNA: TGCAGTGCTAGAGCCAACACTGAAGCTTTCTTT.

This clonotype came up many times. The chain employs TRBV13 and TRBJ1-2; a possible D gene is TRBD1 (5 bases). From germline, CDR1 is PRHDT and CDR2 FYEKMQ (reference sequence). The V and J ends lost 5 bases and 2 bases respectively, with 24 bases between them. The CDR3 consists of 18 residues. The CDR3 loop reads CASSLRDSPVANNYGYTF. CDR3 nucleotides: TGTGCCAGCAGCCTAAGGGACTCCCCGGTGGCCAACAACTATGGCTACACCTTC.

This clonotype has ten or more counts. The chain has TRBV3-1 and TRBJ1-3; no definite D call. This CDR3 spans 11 amino acids. Germline CDR1 LGHDT, CDR2 YNNKEL (reference sequence). The V end was cut by 1 base, the J end by 6 bases, with 1 base between. In DNA form, the CDR3 reads TGTGCCAGCAGCCAAGCAAACACCATATATTTT. As protein: CASSQANTIYF.

The table lists this clonotype with a few counts. The chain has TRBV29-1 and TRBJ1-2; D not resolved. The CDR3 contains 14 residues. The V gene lost 6 bases and the J gene lost 2 bases, with 16 bases spanning the gap. The germline V gene has CDR1 SQVTM and CDR2 ANQGSEA. The CDR3 sequence: CSVGRQDTNYGYTF. The DNA of the CDR3 is TGCAGCGTCGGTCGACAAGATACCAACTATGGCTACACCTTC.

In its sample, this clonotype was seen many times. The rearrangement uses TRBV15 and TRBJ1-1; D is unclear. Deletions cut 0 bases from V and 7 bases from J, with 6 bases between. Looked up from germline, CDR1 is LNHNV and CDR2 is YYDKDF (reference sequence). CDR3 length: 12 amino acids. The CDR3 here is CATSRDLSEAFF. CDR3 coding DNA: TGTGCCACCAGCAGAGATCTCAGTGAAGCTTTCTTT.

This chain links TRBV6-1 with TRBJ1-2; the match to TRBD1 covers 7 bases. From germline, CDR1 is MNHNS and CDR2 SASEGT. The CDR3 spans 13 residues. V shed 7 bases and J 7 bases; nucleotides not matched to a gene: 9. CDR3 nucleotide sequence: TGTGCCAGCACCCAGGGGCAGGGGGTTGGCTACACCTTC. Translating gives CASTQGQGVGYTF.

In its sample, this clonotype was seen once. The chain carries TRBV12-3 or TRBV12-4 and TRBJ2-2, with 12 bases lining up with TRBD2. Unmatched junction bases numbered 15, after V lost 3 bases and J lost 4 bases. CDR3 length: 20 residues. This CDR3 is CASSLRQGASGGVFTGELFF. In DNA form, the CDR3 reads TGTGCCAGCAGTTTGAGGCAGGGGGCTAGCGGGGGGGTATTCACCGGGGAGCTGTTTTTT.

The chain joins TRBV6-1 to TRBJ1-1; tentatively, D is TRBD1 (6 bases). Germline CDR1 and CDR2: MNHNS and SASEGT. The ends were cut back, 7 bases at V and 1 base at J, with 13 bases in the middle. This CDR3 region has 14 residues. The DNA for the CDR3 is TGTGCCAGCACCACCTTGACAGGGAACACTGAAGCTTTCTTT. Translated, it gives CASTTLTGNTEAFF.

This clonotype showed up many times. The chain uses TRBV10-3 and TRBJ2-7, with D uncertain. V was cut by 2 bases and J by 7 bases, with 9 bases left in between. The CDR3 runs 12 residues. Germline loops: CDR1 ENHRY, CDR2 SYGVKD. In nucleotides, the CDR3 is TGTGCCATCAGTGAGCTTCACTTGGAGCAGTACTTC. It is translated as CAISELHLEQYF.

This clonotype was seen many times. The V and J genes are TRBV14 and TRBJ2-7; TRBD2 might be the D (5 bases). Looked up from germline, CDR1 is SGHDN and CDR2 is FVKESK. The CDR3 covers 14 residues. V was trimmed by 4 bases and J by 2 bases, leaving 12 bases between them. CDR3 residues: CASSLAGSPYEQYF. CDR3 nucleotide sequence: TGTGCCAGCAGCCTCGCGGGTAGCCCCTACGAGCAGTACTTC.

This clonotype came up many times. The J gene is TRBJ1-2, the V gene TRBV12-3 or TRBV12-4; possible D gene TRBD1, 6 bases. Trimming removed 7 bases from V and 8 bases from J, with 17 bases in between. This CDR3 has 13 amino acids. This CDR3 is CASKHRVWRGYTF. The CDR3 bases are TGTGCCAGCAAACACAGGGTTTGGCGAGGCTACACCTTC.

The CDR3 reads CAWSVIGNTGELFF. CDR3 nucleotide sequence: TGTGCCTGGAGTGTGATCGGAAACACCGGGGAGCTGTTTTTT. The V call is TRBV30, the J call TRBJ2-2; D call uncertain. CDR3 length: 14 residues. The ends were cut back, 0 bases at V and 2 bases at J, with 7 bases in the middle. Germline CDR1 is GTSNPN and CDR2 is SVGIG (reference sequence).

This clonotype was detected many times. The rearrangement joins TRBV18 to TRBJ2-1, with a tentative D call TRBD2 (5 bases). V gave up 2 bases and J gave up 5 bases, with 7 bases separating them. The germline V gene encodes CDR1 KGHSH and CDR2 LQKENI. The CDR3 is 13 residues long. This CDR3 is CASSPSGNNEQFF. Written as DNA, the CDR3 is TGTGCCAGCTCACCATCGGGGAACAATGAGCAGTTCTTC.

This clonotype was observed a few times. The CDR3 DNA reads TGTGCCAGCTCACCACCGGCCGTGGGACTAGCGGGAGATACGCAGTATTTT. It specifies CASSPPAVGLAGDTQYF. This chain links TRBV18 with TRBJ2-3, with 12 bases lining up with TRBD2. From germline, CDR1 is KGHSH and CDR2 LQKENI. The CDR3 extends over 17 amino acids. After removal of 0 bases from V and 5 bases from J, the junction contained 6 bases not matched to a gene.

This clonotype came up many times. This chain connects TRBV5-1 to TRBJ2-5, with D possibly TRBD1 on 6 matching bases. V shed 3 bases and J shed 4 bases, with 13 bases lying between them. Looked up from germline, CDR1 is SGHRS and CDR2 is YFSETQ. The CDR3 has 14 amino acids. The CDR3 nucleotides are TGCGCCAGCAGCTCTACAGGGAAAGGAGAGACCCAGTACTTC. It is translated as CASSSTGKGETQYF.

This sequence joins TRBV28 and TRBJ2-5, with D possibly being TRBD2 (6 bases). CDR1 MDHEN and CDR2 SYDVKM come from the germline V gene. Trimming took off 6 bases at V and 3 bases at J, with 23 bases between the two ends. The CDR3 length is 17 residues. CDR3 sequence reads: CASSQDFSGLKEETQYF. As DNA, the CDR3 is TGTGCCAGCAGCCAAGATTTCAGCGGGCTAAAGGAAGAGACCCAGTACTTC.

This clonotype showed up many times. The chain joins TRBV7-8 to TRBJ1-5, with 7 positions matching TRBD1. Unmatched junction bases numbered 10, after V lost 2 bases and J lost 6 bases. CDR1 is SGHVS and CDR2 is FQNEAQ in the germline V gene. The CDR3 spans 16 residues. The CDR3 is CASSLIGRGVGQPQHF. The CDR3 DNA is TGTGCCAGCAGCTTAATTGGCAGGGGGGTGGGTCAGCCCCAGCATTTT.

V usage is TRBV18 and J usage is TRBJ1-2; no clear D gene. Germline V CDR1 and CDR2: KGHSH, LQKENI. This CDR3 comprises 14 residues. Trimming removed 3 bases at V and 6 bases at J, with 14 bases between. In DNA, the CDR3 is TGTGCCAGCTCACCCCAGAGGGCAAGGGATGGCTACACCTTC. It is translated as CASSPQRARDGYTF.

To note about this clonotype: This likely reflects a read error, since a far larger clone is one base away. V is TRBV11-2 and J is TRBJ2-1; 9 nucleotides align to TRBD2. The CDR3 contains 16 residues. CDR1 and CDR2 from the germline V gene are SGHAT and FQNNGV. V gave up 8 bases and J gave up 2 bases; unmatched junction bases: 10. The CDR3 spells CASGEGLAGAYNEQFF. The CDR3 bases are TGTGCCAGCGGTGAAGGTTTAGCGGGAGCCTACAATGAGCAGTTCTTC. Drawing the rest from reference TRBV11-2 and TRBJ2-1, the complete variable domain is EAGVAQSPRYKIIEKRQSVAFWCNPISGHATLYWYQQILGQGPKLLIQFQNNGVVDDSQLPKDRFSAERLKGVDSTLKIQPAKLEDSAVYLCASGEGLAGAYNEQFFGPGTRLTVL.

In its sample, this clonotype was seen many times. CDR3 DNA: TGTGCCAGCACCGGGACCGGAAGCTCCTACAATGAGCAGTTCTTC. Its translation: CASTGTGSSYNEQFF. This chain joins TRBV28 and TRBJ2-1; D may match TRBD1 or TRBD2 (5 bases each). The CDR3 has 15 amino acids. V gave up 7 bases and J gave up 0 bases, with 13 bases separating them. The germline V gene encodes CDR1 MDHEN and CDR2 SYDVKM.

In this sample, this clonotype turned up many times. This rearrangement joins TRBV27 to TRBJ2-5; D gene ambiguous. The CDR3 spans 14 residues. Trimming pared 3 bases from V and 2 bases from J, leaving 10 bases between. The germline CDR1 and CDR2 sequences are MNHEY and SMNVEV (reference sequence). CDR3: CASSLGYLQETQYF. CDR3 bases: TGTGCCAGCAGTTTGGGGTACCTACAAGAGACCCAGTACTTC.

This clonotype appeared many times. The chain couples TRBV11-2 to TRBJ2-5, with 8 positions matching TRBD2. Germline trimming cut 5 bases from V and 0 bases from J; bases unmatched to any gene: 8. Germline-derived CDR1 and CDR2 are SGHAT and FQNNGV. The CDR3 consists of 16 residues. CDR3 protein: CASSVTSGPYQETQYF. The CDR3 DNA sequence: TGTGCCAGCAGCGTCACTAGCGGCCCGTACCAAGAGACCCAGTACTTC.

As for this clonotype: A far larger clone is a single base away, which makes a read error likely. The rearrangement joins TRBV28 to TRBJ2-3; D is possibly TRBD2 (5 bases). The J call is doubtful: the DNA matches TRBJ2-7 better. Germline CDR1 MDHEN, CDR2 SYDVKM. The CDR3 extends over 14 amino acids. The CDR3 sequence: CASSLWRTAYEQYF. The DNA for the CDR3 is TGTGCCAGCAGTTTATGGCGGACTGCCTACGAGCAGTACTTC.

A few counts support this clonotype. The chain is built from TRBV18 and TRBJ2-6, with 7 positions matching TRBD1. CDR3 length: 18 amino acids. Germline V CDR1 and CDR2: KGHSH, LQKENI. Losses at the gene ends were 6 bases for V and 0 bases for J; bases not matched to a gene: 11. The DNA of the CDR3 is TGTGCCAGCTCCCTCAGACAGGGATTAGACTCTGGGGCCAACGTCCTGACTTTC. As protein: CASSLRQGLDSGANVLTF.

This clonotype was seen ten or more times. The rearrangement uses TRBV3-1 and TRBJ2-1, with 13 bases matching TRBD2. Trimming took 3 bases from V and 8 from J; bases not matched to a gene: 13. The germline V gene has CDR1 LGHDT and CDR2 YNNKEL (reference sequence). This CDR3 is built from 18 residues. CDR3 protein: CASSQVVLAGGPRDEQFF. The CDR3 DNA is TGTGCCAGCAGCCAGGTAGTACTAGCGGGAGGGCCTAGAGATGAGCAGTTCTTC.